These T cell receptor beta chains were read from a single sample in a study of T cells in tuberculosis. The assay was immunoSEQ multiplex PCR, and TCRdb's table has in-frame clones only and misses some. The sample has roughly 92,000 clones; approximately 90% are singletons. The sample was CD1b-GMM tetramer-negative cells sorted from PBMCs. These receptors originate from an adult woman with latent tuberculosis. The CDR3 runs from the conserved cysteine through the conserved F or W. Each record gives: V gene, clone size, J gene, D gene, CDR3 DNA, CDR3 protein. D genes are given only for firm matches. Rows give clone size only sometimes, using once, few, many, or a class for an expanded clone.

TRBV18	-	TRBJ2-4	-	TGTGCCAGCTCACTTGGAGGGCAACTAAGCATTCAGTACTTC	CASSLGGQLSIQYF
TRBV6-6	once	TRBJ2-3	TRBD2	TGTGCCAGCAGCCCCGCGCGGGGGGTTGGTACGCAGTATTTT	CASSPARGVGTQYF
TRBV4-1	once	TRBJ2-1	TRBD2	TGCGCCAGCAGCCAAGATCCAGCGGGGGGCCAAAGTTCCTACAATGAGCAGTTCTTC	CASSQDPAGGQSSYNEQFF
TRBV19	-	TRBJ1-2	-	TGTGCCAGTAGTATTGGGGTGGAGGCTGGATATGGCTACACCTTC	CASSIGVEAGYGYTF
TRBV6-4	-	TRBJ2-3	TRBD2	TGTGCCAGCAAAAAGGCGGGGGAGGCAGATACGCAGTATTTT	CASKKAGEADTQYF
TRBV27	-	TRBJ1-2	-	TGTGCCAGCAGTCCAGGAGGTGAAAACTATGGCTACACCTTC	CASSPGGENYGYTF
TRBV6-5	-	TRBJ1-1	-	TGTGCCAGCAGTTCCGGTGAAGCTTTCTTT	CASSSGEAFF
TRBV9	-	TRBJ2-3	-	TGTGCCAGCAGCGTAGACCCCGCGGGGGCCGTGGCAGATACGCAGTATTTT	CASSVDPAGAVADTQYF
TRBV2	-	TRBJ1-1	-	TGTGCCAGCAGTGAACCCGGAAGGGGGTCCATGGAGGCTTTCTTT	CASSEPGRGSMEAFF
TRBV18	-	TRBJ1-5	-	TGTGCCAGCTCACCATACCACGGGGGGTTGGTTGGCAATCAGCCCCAGCATTTT	CASSPYHGGLVGNQPQHF
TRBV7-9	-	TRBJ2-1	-	TGTGCCAGCAGCTTAGTGGGCGTAACAGGGATGGGGAATGAGCAGTTCTTC	CASSLVGVTGMGNEQFF
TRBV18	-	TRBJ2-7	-	TGTGCCAGCTCACCCTCACCGGTTATCAACGAGCAGTACTTC	CASSPSPVINEQYF
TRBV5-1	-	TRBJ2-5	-	TGCGCCAGCAGCCCCGGGGGGCCGGGAGAGACCCAGTACTTC	CASSPGGPGETQYF
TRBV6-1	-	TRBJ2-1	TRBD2	TGTGCCGGTCAGGGCGGGAGCTCCTACAATGAGCAGTTCTTC	CAGQGGSSYNEQFF
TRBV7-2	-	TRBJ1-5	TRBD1	TGTGCCAGCAGCTCAGCTTCCGGGACAGTTAACAATCAGCCCCAGCATTTT	CASSSASGTVNNQPQHF
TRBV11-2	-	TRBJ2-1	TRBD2	TGTGCCAGCAGCTTAGATCGACCGCTAGCGGGGCGGGGGGTCTACAATGAGCAGTTCTTC	CASSLDRPLAGRGVYNEQFF
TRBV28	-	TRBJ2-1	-	TGTGCCAGCGTAGCCCCGAGCTCCTACAATGAGCAGTTCTTC	CASVAPSSYNEQFF
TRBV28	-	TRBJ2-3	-	TGTGCCAGCAGTTTTTCGGCAGGGATCACAGATACGCAGTATTTT	CASSFSAGITDTQYF
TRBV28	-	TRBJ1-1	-	TGTGCCAGCAGTTTTGGGGGCTTAAGGACTGAAGCTTTCTTT	CASSFGGLRTEAFF
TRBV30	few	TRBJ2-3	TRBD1	TGTGCCTTTAACCGGGACAGTCGTTCTGATACGCAGTATTTT	CAFNRDSRSDTQYF
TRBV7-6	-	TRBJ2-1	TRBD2	TGTGCCAGCAGCCCCACGCTAGCGGAAACCTACAATGAGCAGTTCTTC	CASSPTLAETYNEQFF
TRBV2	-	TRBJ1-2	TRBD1	TGTGCCAGCAGTCCGGACAGGGGGCAAGGGTACACCTTC	CASSPDRGQGYTF
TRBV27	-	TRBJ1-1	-	TGTGCCAGCAGTTTCGGGAACACTGAAGCTTTCTTT	CASSFGNTEAFF
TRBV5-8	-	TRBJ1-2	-	TGTGCCAGCAGCTTAGTGACACGACCTACGTATGGCTACACCTTC	CASSLVTRPTYGYTF
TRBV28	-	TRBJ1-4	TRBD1	TGTGCCAGCAGTTTACCCCCGGACAGGGAGTTGGAAAAACTGTTTTTT	CASSLPPDRELEKLFF
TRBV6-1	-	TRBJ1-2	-	TGTGCCAGCAGCCGGACAGCATTTAACTATGGCTACACCTTC	CASSRTAFNYGYTF
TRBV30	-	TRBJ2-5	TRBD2	TGTGCCTGGAGCTCCGGGGGGGAGACCCAGTACTTC	CAWSSGGETQYF
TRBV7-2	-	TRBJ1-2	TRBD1	TGTGCCAGCAGCTTAACTTCCCGGGACAGCGGTCCTCATGGCTACACCTTC	CASSLTSRDSGPHGYTF
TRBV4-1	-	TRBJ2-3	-	TGCGCCAGCAGCGGAAGCGGGTACACAGATACGCAGTATTTT	CASSGSGYTDTQYF
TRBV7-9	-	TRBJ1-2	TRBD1	TGTGCCAGCAGCCAGCCGGGACAGGGGGCCTATGGCTACACCTTC	CASSQPGQGAYGYTF
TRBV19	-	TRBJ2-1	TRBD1	TGTGCCAGTAGTTCACTCACTCAGGGGGCAAGGGCTTACAATGAGCAGTTCTTC	CASSSLTQGARAYNEQFF
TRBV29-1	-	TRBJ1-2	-	TGCAGCGTTGAAACCCCGGGAAAACCCTATGGCTACACCTTC	CSVETPGKPYGYTF
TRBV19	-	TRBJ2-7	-	TGTGCCAGTAGTATTGGCTTATCTTCCTACGAGCAGTACTTC	CASSIGLSSYEQYF
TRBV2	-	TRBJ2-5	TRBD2	TGTGCCAGCTCACCCCGGACTAGCTTCCAGACCCAGTACTTC	CASSPRTSFQTQYF
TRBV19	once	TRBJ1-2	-	TGTGCCAGTAGTATGGCTGGCAGGGAGGGTGGCTACACCTTC	CASSMAGREGGYTF
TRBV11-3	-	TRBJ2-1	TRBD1	TGTGCCAGCAGCTTAAGGGGGCAGACTAATGAGCAGTTCTTC	CASSLRGQTNEQFF
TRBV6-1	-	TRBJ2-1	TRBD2	TGTGCCAGCAGTGAAGTAGGACTAGCGGGGGGCGGGGGGCAGTTCTTC	CASSEVGLAGGGGQFF
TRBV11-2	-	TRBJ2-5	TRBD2	TGTGCCAGCAGCTCCCGACTAGCGGGGGGCTTCCAAGAGACCCAGTACTTC	CASSSRLAGGFQETQYF
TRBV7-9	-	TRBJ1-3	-	TGTGCCAGCAGCTTAGGGGCCGGTTCTGGAAACACCATATATTTT	CASSLGAGSGNTIYF
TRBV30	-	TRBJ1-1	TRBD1	TGTGCCTCCTCGGGACAGGGGAACACTGAAGCTTTCTTT	CASSGQGNTEAFF
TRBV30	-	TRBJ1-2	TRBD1	TGTGCCTGGAGTGTCGGGACAGGGGGCTTCTATGGCTACACCTTC	CAWSVGTGGFYGYTF
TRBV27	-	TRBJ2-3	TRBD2	TGTGCCAGCAGTTTCAGGGGGATAATAGCGGGGGGCGATACGCAGTATTTT	CASSFRGIIAGGDTQYF
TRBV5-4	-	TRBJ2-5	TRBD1	TGTGCCAGCAGCTTGGGGGACAGGGCAGAGACCCAGTACTTC	CASSLGDRAETQYF
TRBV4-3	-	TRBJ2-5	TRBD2	TGCGCCAGCAGCCAAGATACTAGCGGGGGAGAGACCCAGTACTTC	CASSQDTSGGETQYF
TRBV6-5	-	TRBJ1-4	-	TGTGCCAGCAGTACTGAAAATGAAAAACTGTTTTTT	CASSTENEKLFF